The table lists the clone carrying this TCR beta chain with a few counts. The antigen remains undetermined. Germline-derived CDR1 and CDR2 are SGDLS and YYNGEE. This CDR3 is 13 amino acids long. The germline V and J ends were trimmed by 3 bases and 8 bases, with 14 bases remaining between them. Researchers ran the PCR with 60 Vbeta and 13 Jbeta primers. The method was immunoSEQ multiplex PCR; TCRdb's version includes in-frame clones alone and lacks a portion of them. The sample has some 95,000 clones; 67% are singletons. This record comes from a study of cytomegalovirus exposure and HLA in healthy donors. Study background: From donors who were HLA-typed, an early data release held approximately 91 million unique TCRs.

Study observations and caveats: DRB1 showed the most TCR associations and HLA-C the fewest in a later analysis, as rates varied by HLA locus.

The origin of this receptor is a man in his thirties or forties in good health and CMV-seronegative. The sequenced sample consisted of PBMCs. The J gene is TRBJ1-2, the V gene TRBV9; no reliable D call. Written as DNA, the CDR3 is TGTGCCAGCAGCGCGCCGGAGGGTGGAGGCTACACCTTC. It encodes CASSAPEGGGYTF.